These T cell receptor beta chains were read from a single sample in a study of blood T cell repertoires in COVID-19. The assay was immunoSEQ multiplex PCR, and TCRdb's table has in-frame clones only and misses some. The sample carries over 75,000 clones, roughly 83% recorded once. What was sequenced was peripheral blood. These receptors were taken from a human donor in a cohort sampled during active COVID-19. CDR3s include the opening cysteine and the closing phenylalanine or tryptophan. Fields, in order: V gene, D gene, clone size, J gene, CDR3 DNA, CDR3 protein. A D gene is named only where the DNA matches it firmly. Some rows mark clone size as missing; the rest say once, few, many or name a class of expanded clone.

v_call: TRBV7-2
d_call: TRBD1
clone_size: .
j_call: TRBJ2-7
cdr3_nt: TGTGCCAGCAGCGCCCCGGGACAGGGATCAGACGAGCAGTACTTC
cdr3_aa: CASSAPGQGSDEQYF

v_call: TRBV2
d_call: .
clone_size: .
j_call: TRBJ2-3
cdr3_nt: TGTGCCAGCAGGGCTGGTACGCAGTATTTT
cdr3_aa: CASRAGTQYF

v_call: TRBV19
d_call: TRBD1
clone_size: .
j_call: TRBJ2-6
cdr3_nt: TGTGCCAGTACAGGGACAGCTGGGGCCAACGTCCTGACTTTC
cdr3_aa: CASTGTAGANVLTF

v_call: TRBV7-2
d_call: .
clone_size: .
j_call: TRBJ1-1
cdr3_nt: TGTGCCAGCAGCTTAGGGTCAGGGCTGGAAGAGGCTTTCTTT
cdr3_aa: CASSLGSGLEEAFF

v_call: TRBV14
d_call: .
clone_size: .
j_call: TRBJ1-5
cdr3_nt: TGTGCCAGCAGCCAACAGGGCTCCGCCGGGCAGCCCCAGCATTTT
cdr3_aa: CASSQQGSAGQPQHF

v_call: TRBV7-2
d_call: .
clone_size: .
j_call: TRBJ2-7
cdr3_nt: TGTGCCAGCAGCTTACGACAGGACTCCTACGAGCAGTACTTC
cdr3_aa: CASSLRQDSYEQYF

v_call: TRBV5-1
d_call: .
clone_size: .
j_call: TRBJ1-6
cdr3_nt: TGCGCCAGCAGCTTGGGCTCGGTGGATTCACCCCTCCACTTT
cdr3_aa: CASSLGSVDSPLHF

v_call: TRBV6-2/TRBV6-3
d_call: .
clone_size: .
j_call: TRBJ2-7
cdr3_nt: TGTGCCAGCAGTTCCGGGGCCTACGAGCAGTACTTC
cdr3_aa: CASSSGAYEQYF

v_call: TRBV6-5
d_call: TRBD1
clone_size: few
j_call: TRBJ1-6
cdr3_nt: TGTGCCAGCAGCCGAGACAGGGGGCAGAATTCACCCCTCCACTTT
cdr3_aa: CASSRDRGQNSPLHF

v_call: TRBV3-1/TRBV3-2
d_call: .
clone_size: .
j_call: TRBJ1-2
cdr3_nt: TGTGCCAGCAGCCAAGGACGGGGGGACGGCTACACCTTC
cdr3_aa: CASSQGRGDGYTF

v_call: TRBV30
d_call: TRBD2
clone_size: .
j_call: TRBJ2-7
cdr3_nt: TGTGCCTTACTTAGCGGGAACTCCTACGAGCAGTACTTC
cdr3_aa: CALLSGNSYEQYF

v_call: TRBV3-1/TRBV3-2
d_call: .
clone_size: few
j_call: TRBJ1-1
cdr3_nt: TGTGCCAGCAGCCAAGCGCTGGTACTAGAAGCTTTCTTT
cdr3_aa: CASSQALVLEAFF

v_call: TRBV28
d_call: TRBD1
clone_size: .
j_call: TRBJ1-5
cdr3_nt: TGTGCCAGCAGTCAATACAGGGGGACTAGCAATCAGCCCCAGCATTTT
cdr3_aa: CASSQYRGTSNQPQHF

v_call: TRBV28
d_call: .
clone_size: .
j_call: TRBJ2-2
cdr3_nt: TGTGCCAGCAGGCTCCCCGGGCGGGATAGGGAGCTGTTTTTT
cdr3_aa: CASRLPGRDRELFF

v_call: TRBV5-1
d_call: TRBD1
clone_size: .
j_call: TRBJ2-7
cdr3_nt: TGCGCCAGCAGCTCGCCGGGACAGGGTGGGGAGCAGTACTTC
cdr3_aa: CASSSPGQGGEQYF

v_call: TRBV9
d_call: .
clone_size: .
j_call: TRBJ2-5
cdr3_nt: TGTGCCAGCAGCCTCCAGGGGACCCCCTCAGAGACCCAGTACTTC
cdr3_aa: CASSLQGTPSETQYF

v_call: TRBV7-3
d_call: .
clone_size: once
j_call: TRBJ2-5
cdr3_nt: TGTGCCAGCAGCTTACAGGGTACCCAAGAGACCCAGTACTTC
cdr3_aa: CASSLQGTQETQYF

v_call: TRBV5-1
d_call: .
clone_size: .
j_call: TRBJ1-1
cdr3_nt: TGCGCCAGCAGCTTGGGGCCCCAATGGAACACTGAAGCTTTCTTT
cdr3_aa: CASSLGPQWNTEAFF

v_call: TRBV5-3
d_call: .
clone_size: .
j_call: TRBJ1-2
cdr3_nt: TGTGCCAGAAGCCCCGAGGGCTATGGCTACACCTTC
cdr3_aa: CARSPEGYGYTF

v_call: TRBV5-1
d_call: TRBD1
clone_size: .
j_call: TRBJ2-2
cdr3_nt: TGCGCCAGCAGCACAACCGGGACAGTCACCGGGGAGCTGTTTTTT
cdr3_aa: CASSTTGTVTGELFF

v_call: TRBV9
d_call: TRBD2
clone_size: .
j_call: TRBJ2-2
cdr3_nt: TGTGCCAGCAGCGTAGAGCGGGGGGCTTGGGACACCGGGGAGCTGTTTTTT
cdr3_aa: CASSVERGAWDTGELFF

v_call: TRBV7-9
d_call: TRBD1
clone_size: .
j_call: TRBJ2-7
cdr3_nt: TGTGCCAGCAGCTGGGACAGCCAAAGAAGGGAGCAGTACTTC
cdr3_aa: CASSWDSQRREQYF

v_call: TRBV18
d_call: .
clone_size: .
j_call: TRBJ1-5
cdr3_nt: TGTGCCAGCTCACCAGATACAGGATATAGCAATCAGCCCCAGCATTTT
cdr3_aa: CASSPDTGYSNQPQHF

v_call: TRBV9
d_call: .
clone_size: .
j_call: TRBJ2-7
cdr3_nt: TGTGCCAGCAGCTTAACAGGGAGCGAGCAGTACTTC
cdr3_aa: CASSLTGSEQYF

v_call: TRBV4-2
d_call: .
clone_size: .
j_call: TRBJ2-6
cdr3_nt: TGTGCCAGCAGCCAACAAACAGGGCGAGGTGGGGCCAACGTCCTGACTTTC
cdr3_aa: CASSQQTGRGGANVLTF

v_call: TRBV19
d_call: TRBD2
clone_size: .
j_call: TRBJ2-3
cdr3_nt: TGTGCCAGTAGTTCGGTGCTAGCGGTATCCACAGATACGCAGTATTTT
cdr3_aa: CASSSVLAVSTDTQYF

v_call: TRBV14
d_call: TRBD2
clone_size: .
j_call: TRBJ2-3
cdr3_nt: TGTGCCAGCAGCCAAGAAGATGGGAGGGCGCAGTATTTT
cdr3_aa: CASSQEDGRAQYF

v_call: TRBV10-2
d_call: TRBD2
clone_size: .
j_call: TRBJ2-7
cdr3_nt: TGCGCCAGCAGTGGGGGGGGCTACGAGCAGTACTTC
cdr3_aa: CASSGGGYEQYF

v_call: TRBV9
d_call: .
clone_size: .
j_call: TRBJ2-7
cdr3_nt: TGTGCCAGCAGCGTAGGTCAGCGTACCTACGAGCAGTACTTC
cdr3_aa: CASSVGQRTYEQYF